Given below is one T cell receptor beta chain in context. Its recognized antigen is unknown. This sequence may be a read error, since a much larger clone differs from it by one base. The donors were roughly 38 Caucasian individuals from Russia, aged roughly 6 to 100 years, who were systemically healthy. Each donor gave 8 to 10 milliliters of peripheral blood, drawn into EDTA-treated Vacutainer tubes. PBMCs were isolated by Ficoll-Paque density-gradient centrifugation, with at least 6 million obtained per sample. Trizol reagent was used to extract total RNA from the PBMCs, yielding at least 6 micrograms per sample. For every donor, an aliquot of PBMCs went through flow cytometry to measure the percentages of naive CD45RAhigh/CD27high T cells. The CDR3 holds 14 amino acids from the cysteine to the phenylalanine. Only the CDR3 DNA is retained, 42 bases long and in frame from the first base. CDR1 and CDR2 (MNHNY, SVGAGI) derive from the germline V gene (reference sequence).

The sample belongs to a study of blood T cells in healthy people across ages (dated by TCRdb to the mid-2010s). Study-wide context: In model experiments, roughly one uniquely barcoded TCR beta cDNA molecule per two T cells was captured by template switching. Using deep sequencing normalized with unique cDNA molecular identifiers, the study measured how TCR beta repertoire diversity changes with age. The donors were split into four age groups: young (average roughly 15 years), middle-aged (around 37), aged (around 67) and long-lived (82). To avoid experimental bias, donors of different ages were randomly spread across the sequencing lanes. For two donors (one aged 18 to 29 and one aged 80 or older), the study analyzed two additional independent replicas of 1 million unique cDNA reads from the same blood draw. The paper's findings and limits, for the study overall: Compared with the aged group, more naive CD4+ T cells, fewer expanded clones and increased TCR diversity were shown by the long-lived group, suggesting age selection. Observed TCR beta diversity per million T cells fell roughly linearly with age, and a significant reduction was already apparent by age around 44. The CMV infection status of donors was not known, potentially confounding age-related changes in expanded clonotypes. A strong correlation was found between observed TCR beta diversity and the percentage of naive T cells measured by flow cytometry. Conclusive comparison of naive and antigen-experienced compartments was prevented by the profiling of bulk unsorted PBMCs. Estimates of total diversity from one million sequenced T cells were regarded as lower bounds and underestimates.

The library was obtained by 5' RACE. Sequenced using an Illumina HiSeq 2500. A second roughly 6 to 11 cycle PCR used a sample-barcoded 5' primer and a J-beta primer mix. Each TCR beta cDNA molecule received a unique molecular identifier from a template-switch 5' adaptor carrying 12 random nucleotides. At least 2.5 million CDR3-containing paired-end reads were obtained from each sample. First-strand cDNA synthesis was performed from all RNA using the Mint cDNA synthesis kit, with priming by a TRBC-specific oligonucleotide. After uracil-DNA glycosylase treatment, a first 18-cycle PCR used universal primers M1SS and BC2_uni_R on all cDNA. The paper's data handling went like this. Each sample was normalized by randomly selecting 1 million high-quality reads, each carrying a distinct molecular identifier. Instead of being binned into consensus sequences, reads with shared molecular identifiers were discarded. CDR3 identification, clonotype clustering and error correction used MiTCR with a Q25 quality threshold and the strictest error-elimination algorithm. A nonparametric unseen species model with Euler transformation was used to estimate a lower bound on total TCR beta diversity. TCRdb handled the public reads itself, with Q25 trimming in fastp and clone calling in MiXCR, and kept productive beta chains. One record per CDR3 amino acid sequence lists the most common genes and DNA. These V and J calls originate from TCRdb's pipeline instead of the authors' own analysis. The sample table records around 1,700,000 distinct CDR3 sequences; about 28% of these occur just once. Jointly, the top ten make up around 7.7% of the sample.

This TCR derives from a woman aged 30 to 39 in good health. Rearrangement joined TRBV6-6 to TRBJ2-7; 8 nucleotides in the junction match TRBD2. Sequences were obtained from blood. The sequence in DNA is TGTACCAGCAGCCAAGCGGGAGCCAGTTACGAGCAGTACTTC. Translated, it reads CTSSQAGASYEQYF.